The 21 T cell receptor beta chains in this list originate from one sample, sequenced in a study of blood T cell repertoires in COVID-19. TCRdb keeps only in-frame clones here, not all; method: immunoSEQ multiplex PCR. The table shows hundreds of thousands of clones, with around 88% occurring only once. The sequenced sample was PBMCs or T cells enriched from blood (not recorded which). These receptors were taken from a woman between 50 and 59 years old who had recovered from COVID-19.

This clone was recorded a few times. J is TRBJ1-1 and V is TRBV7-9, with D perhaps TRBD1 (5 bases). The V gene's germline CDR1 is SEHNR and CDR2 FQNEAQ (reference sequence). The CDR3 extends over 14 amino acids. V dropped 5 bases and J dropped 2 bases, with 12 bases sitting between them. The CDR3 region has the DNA TGTGCCAGCAGCATAACAGGTGCTAACACTGAAGCTTTCTTT. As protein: CASSITGANTEAFF.

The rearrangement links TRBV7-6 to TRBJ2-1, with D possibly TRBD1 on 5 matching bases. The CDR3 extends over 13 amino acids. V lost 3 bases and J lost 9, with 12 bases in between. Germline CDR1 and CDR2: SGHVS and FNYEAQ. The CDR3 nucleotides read TGTGCCAGCAGCTTGATCCAGGGTAGTGAGCAGTTCTTC. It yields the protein CASSLIQGSEQFF.

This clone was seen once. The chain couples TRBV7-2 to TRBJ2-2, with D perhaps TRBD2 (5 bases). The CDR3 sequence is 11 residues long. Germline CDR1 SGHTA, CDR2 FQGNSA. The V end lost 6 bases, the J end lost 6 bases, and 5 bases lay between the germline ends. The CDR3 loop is CASRRAGELFF. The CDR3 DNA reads TGTGCCAGCAGGCGGGCCGGGGAGCTGTTTTTT.

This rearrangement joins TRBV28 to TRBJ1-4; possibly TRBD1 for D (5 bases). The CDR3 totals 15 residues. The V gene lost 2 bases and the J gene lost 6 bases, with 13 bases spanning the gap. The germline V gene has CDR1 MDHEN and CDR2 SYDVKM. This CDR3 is CASSLGGVAYEKLFF. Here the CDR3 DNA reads TGTGCCAGCAGTTTAGGAGGGGTAGCCTATGAAAAACTGTTTTTT.

The CDR3 loop is CATSRKSGERTDTQYF. CDR3 DNA: TGTGCCACCAGCAGAAAAAGCGGAGAGCGCACAGATACGCAGTATTTT. V usage is TRBV15 and J usage is TRBJ2-3; a possible D gene is TRBD2 (5 bases). The V gene's germline CDR1 is LNHNV and CDR2 YYDKDF (reference sequence). The CDR3 runs 16 residues. V was pared by 2 bases and J by 1 base, with 13 bases between.

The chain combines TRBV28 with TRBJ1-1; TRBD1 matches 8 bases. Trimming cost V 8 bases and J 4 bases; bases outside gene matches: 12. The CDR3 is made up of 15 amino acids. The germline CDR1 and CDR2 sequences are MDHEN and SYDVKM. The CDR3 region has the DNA TGTGCCAGCCGAGGAGGCAGGGGGCTCGGCACTGAAGCTTTCTTT. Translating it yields CASRGGRGLGTEAFF.

CDR3 coding DNA: TGTGCCATCAGTGAGTCGCGGGTCGTTAATAATTCACCCCTCCACTTT. It translates to CAISESRVVNNSPLHF. This rearrangement joins TRBV10-3 to TRBJ1-6; unclear D gene. Germline V gene lookup returns CDR1 ENHRY and CDR2 SYGVKD. Between the trimmed V and J ends, which lost 0 bases and 5 bases, there was a span of 11 bases. The CDR3 loop spans 16 amino acids.

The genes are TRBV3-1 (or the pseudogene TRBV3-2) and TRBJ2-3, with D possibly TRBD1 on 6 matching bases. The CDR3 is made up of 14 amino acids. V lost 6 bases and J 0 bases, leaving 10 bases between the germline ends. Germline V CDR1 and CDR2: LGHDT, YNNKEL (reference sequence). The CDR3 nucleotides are TGTGCCAGCAGACGGACAGCTAGCACAGATACGCAGTATTTT. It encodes CASRRTASTDTQYF.

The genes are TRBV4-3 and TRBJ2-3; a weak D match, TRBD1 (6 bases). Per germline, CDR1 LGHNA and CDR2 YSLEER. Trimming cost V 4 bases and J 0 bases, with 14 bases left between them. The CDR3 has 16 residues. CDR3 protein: CASSPEGQLSTDTQYF. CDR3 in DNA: TGCGCCAGCAGCCCAGAAGGACAGCTTAGCACAGATACGCAGTATTTT.

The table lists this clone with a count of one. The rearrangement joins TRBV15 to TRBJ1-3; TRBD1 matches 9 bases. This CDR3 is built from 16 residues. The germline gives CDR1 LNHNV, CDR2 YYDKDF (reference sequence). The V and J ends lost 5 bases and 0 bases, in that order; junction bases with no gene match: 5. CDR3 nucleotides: TGTGCCACCAGCGGACCGGGACAGGGCTCTGGAAACACCATATATTTT. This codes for CATSGPGQGSGNTIYF.

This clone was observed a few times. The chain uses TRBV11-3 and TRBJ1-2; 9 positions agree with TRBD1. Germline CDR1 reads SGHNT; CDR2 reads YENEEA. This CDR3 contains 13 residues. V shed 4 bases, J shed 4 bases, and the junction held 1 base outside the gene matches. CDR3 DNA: TGTGCCAGCAGCTCGGGACAGGGCTATGGCTACACCTTC. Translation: CASSSGQGYGYTF. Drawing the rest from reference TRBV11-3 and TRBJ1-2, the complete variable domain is EAGVVQSPRYKIIEKKQPVAFWCNPISGHNTLYWYLQNLGQGPELLIRYENEEAVDDSQLPKDRFSAERLKGVDSTLKIQPAELGDSAVYLCASSSGQGYGYTFGSGTRLTVV.

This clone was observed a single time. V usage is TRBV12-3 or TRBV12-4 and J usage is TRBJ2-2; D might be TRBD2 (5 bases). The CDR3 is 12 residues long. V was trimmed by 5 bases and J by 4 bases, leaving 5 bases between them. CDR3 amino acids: CASSTSTGELFF. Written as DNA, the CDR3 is TGTGCCAGCAGTACTAGCACCGGGGAGCTGTTTTTT.

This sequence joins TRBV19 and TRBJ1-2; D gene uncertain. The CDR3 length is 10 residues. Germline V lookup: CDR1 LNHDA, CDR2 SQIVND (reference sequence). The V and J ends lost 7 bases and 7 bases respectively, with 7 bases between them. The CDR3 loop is CASKHGGYTF. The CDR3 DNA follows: TGTGCCAGTAAGCATGGTGGCTACACCTTC. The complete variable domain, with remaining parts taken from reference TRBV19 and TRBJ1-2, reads DGGITQSPKYLFRKEGQNVTLSCEQNLNHDAMYWYRQDPGQGLRLIYYSQIVNDFQKGDIAEGYSVSREKKESFPLTVTSAQKNPTAFYLCASKHGGYTFGSGTRLTVV.

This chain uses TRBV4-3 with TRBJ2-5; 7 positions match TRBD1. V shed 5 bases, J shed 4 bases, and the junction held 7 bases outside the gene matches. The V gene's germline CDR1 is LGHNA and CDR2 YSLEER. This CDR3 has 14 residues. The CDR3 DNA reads TGCGCCAGCAGCAAGAACAGGGGACCAGAGACCCAGTACTTC. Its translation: CASSKNRGPETQYF.

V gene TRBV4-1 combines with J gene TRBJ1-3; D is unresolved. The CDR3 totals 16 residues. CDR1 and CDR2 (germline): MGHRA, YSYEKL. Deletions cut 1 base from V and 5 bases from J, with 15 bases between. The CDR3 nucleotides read TGCGCCAGCAGCCAAGTTGGGAAGGGAGTAAGAAACACCATATATTTT. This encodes CASSQVGKGVRNTIYF.

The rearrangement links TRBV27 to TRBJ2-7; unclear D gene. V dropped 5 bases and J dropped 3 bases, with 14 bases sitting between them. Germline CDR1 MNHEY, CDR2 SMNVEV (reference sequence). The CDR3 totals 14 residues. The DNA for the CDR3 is TGTGCCAGCAGTCCCTTGGCAGGTTACTACGAGCAGTACTTC. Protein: CASSPLAGYYEQYF.

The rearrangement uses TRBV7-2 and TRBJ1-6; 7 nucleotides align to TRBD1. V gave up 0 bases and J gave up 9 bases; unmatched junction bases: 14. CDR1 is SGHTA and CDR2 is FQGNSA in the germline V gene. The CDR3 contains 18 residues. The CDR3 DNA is TGTGCCAGCAGCTTAGCGGGAGTCAGGGCAGGGGGACGTTCACCCCTCCACTTT. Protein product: CASSLAGVRAGGRSPLHF.

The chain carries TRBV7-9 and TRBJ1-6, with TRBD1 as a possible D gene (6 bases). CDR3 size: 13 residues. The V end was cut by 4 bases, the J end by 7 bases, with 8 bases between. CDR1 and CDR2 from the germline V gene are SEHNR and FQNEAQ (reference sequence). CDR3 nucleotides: TGTGCCAGCAGCTCCCAGGGGAATTCACCCCTCCACTTT. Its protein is CASSSQGNSPLHF.

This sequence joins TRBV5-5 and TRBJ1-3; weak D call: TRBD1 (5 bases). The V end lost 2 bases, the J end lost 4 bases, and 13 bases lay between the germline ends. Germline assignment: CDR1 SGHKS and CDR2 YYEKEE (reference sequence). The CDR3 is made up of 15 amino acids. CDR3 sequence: CASSFGGIQGNTIYF. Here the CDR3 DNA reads TGTGCCAGCAGCTTCGGGGGAATTCAGGGAAACACCATATATTTT.

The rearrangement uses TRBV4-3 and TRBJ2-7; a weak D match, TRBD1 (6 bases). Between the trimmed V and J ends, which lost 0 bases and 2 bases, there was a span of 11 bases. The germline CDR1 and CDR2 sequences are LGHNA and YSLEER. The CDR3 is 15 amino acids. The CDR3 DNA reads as TGCGCCAGCAGCCAAGAACAGGGAACCCCCTACGAGCAGTACTTC. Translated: CASSQEQGTPYEQYF.

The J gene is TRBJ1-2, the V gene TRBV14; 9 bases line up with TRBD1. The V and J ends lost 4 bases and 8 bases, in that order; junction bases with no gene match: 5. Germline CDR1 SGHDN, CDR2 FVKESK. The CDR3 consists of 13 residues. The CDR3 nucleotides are TGTGCCAGCAGCCTAAACAGGGGGCTCGGCTACACCTTC. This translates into CASSLNRGLGYTF.